Presented here are 32 T cell receptor beta chains from one specimen sequenced in a study of control samples from healthy donors and cancer patients. Repertoires were generated with immunoSEQ multiplex PCR, while TCRdb's copy carries only in-frame clones and drops some. Altogether some 65,000 clones are present, approximately 84% being singletons, with the ten largest covering 2.9%. Material: PBMCs. Source of these receptors: a woman between 45 and 60 years old with lung cancer.

The V and J genes are TRBV29-1 and TRBJ2-2; 7 positions match TRBD2. V was clipped by 8 bases and J by 5 bases; unmatched bases: 5. Germline assignment: CDR1 SQVTM and CDR2 ANQGSEA. The CDR3 has 12 amino acids. The CDR3 DNA reads TGCAGCTCCCAGGGAGGGACCGGGGAGCTGTTTTTT. Protein: CSSQGGTGELFF.

The chain uses TRBV27 and TRBJ2-1; TRBD1 matches 8 bases. Germline V gene data show CDR1 as MNHEY and CDR2 as SMNVEV (reference sequence). The CDR3 extends over 16 amino acids. V trimming: 3 bases; J trimming: 6 bases; junction bases outside the gene matches: 10. CDR3 bases: TGTGCCAGCAGTTTCATCTTGACAGGGGCGCCCAATGAGCAGTTCTTC. Protein sequence: CASSFILTGAPNEQFF.

The chain recombines TRBV7-9 with TRBJ2-5; a weak D match, TRBD1 (5 bases). The CDR3 length is 13 residues. V lost 2 bases, J lost 3 bases, and 7 bases lay in between. In germline, CDR1 is SEHNR, CDR2 FQNEAQ (reference sequence). CDR3 bases: TGTGCCAGCAGCTTAAGCAGGGAAGAGACCCAGTACTTC. Its protein product is CASSLSREETQYF.

The genes are TRBV5-1 and TRBJ2-5; 8 bases align to TRBD1. V was pared by 4 bases and J by 2 bases, with 10 bases of the junction left unmatched. The CDR3 loop spans 16 amino acids. Germline CDR1 SGHRS, CDR2 YFSETQ. The CDR3 reads CASSQGTGGFQETQYF. In DNA form, the CDR3 reads TGCGCCAGCAGCCAAGGAACAGGGGGGTTTCAAGAGACCCAGTACTTC.

Here the CDR3 DNA reads TGTGCCAGCAGTCTAAGGGGTGAGCAGTTCTTC. It codes for CASSLRGEQFF. The chain employs TRBV12-3 or TRBV12-4 and TRBJ2-1, with TRBD1 as a possible D gene (5 bases). The germline V and J ends were trimmed by 5 bases and 9 bases, with 8 bases remaining between them. The CDR3 is 11 amino acids.

V gene TRBV27 combines with J gene TRBJ1-2, with D possibly TRBD1 on 5 matching bases. Trimming removed 5 bases from V and 5 bases from J, with 12 bases in between. Germline V gene sequence: CDR1 MNHEY, CDR2 SMNVEV (reference sequence). The CDR3 contains 13 residues. In DNA, the CDR3 is TGTGCCAGCAGTAGAGGGGTATTGTATGGCTACACCTTC. Translation: CASSRGVLYGYTF.

The rearrangement joins TRBV7-2 to TRBJ2-1; 8 bases agree with TRBD1. After removal of 5 bases from V and 8 bases from J, the junction contained 14 bases not matched to a gene. Looked up from germline, CDR1 is SGHTA and CDR2 is FQGNSA. The CDR3 length is 16 residues. CDR3 region: CASSPDLQGGRDEQFF. The CDR3 DNA sequence: TGTGCCAGCAGCCCCGATCTACAGGGGGGAAGAGATGAGCAGTTCTTC.

V usage is TRBV13 and J usage is TRBJ1-1, with no clear D. CDR1 PRHDT and CDR2 FYEKMQ come from the germline V gene (reference sequence). With 1 base removed from V and 2 bases from J, the gap between germline ends came to 11 bases. The CDR3 loop spans 15 amino acids. The CDR3 DNA reads as TGTGCCAGCAGCTTAGTTGCTGGCGGTAACACTGAAGCTTTCTTT. It specifies CASSLVAGGNTEAFF.

The genes are TRBV29-1 and TRBJ1-1; possible D gene TRBD1, 6 bases. CDR3 size: 14 residues. The V and J ends lost 4 bases and 4 bases respectively, with 16 bases between them. The germline gives CDR1 SQVTM, CDR2 ANQGSEA. CDR3 in DNA: TGCAGCGTTGGGCGGGGGGCGCGTGGCACTGAAGCTTTCTTT. Translated: CSVGRGARGTEAFF.

This chain uses TRBV7-2 with TRBJ1-1; D not resolved. V was trimmed by 4 bases and J by 2 bases, leaving 8 bases between them. The CDR3 is 13 residues long. CDR1 and CDR2 from the germline V gene are SGHTA and FQGNSA. The CDR3 sequence: CASSWRVNTEAFF. CDR3 sequence (DNA): TGTGCCAGCAGCTGGAGGGTAAACACTGAAGCTTTCTTT.

V and J are TRBV10-3 and TRBJ1-2; no firm D call. This CDR3 is 13 amino acids long. Germline CDR1 is ENHRY and CDR2 is SYGVKD. The ends were cut back, 0 bases at V and 5 bases at J, with 7 bases in the middle. The CDR3 spells CAISESVVYGYTF. DNA of the CDR3: TGTGCCATCAGTGAGTCGGTAGTTTATGGCTACACCTTC.

The chain uses TRBV4-1 and TRBJ1-1, with 9 bases lining up with TRBD1. CDR3 length: 16 residues. With 3 bases clipped from V and 3 bases from J, the junction kept 8 bases outside the gene matches. CDR1 is MGHRA and CDR2 is YSYEKL in the germline V gene. DNA of the CDR3: TGCGCCAGCAGCCATTCAACAGGGGGCGCGGACACTGAAGCTTTCTTT. Translated: CASSHSTGGADTEAFF.

The genes are TRBV4-1 and TRBJ1-5, with D perhaps TRBD1 (6 bases). CDR3 size: 15 residues. V lost 1 base and J 0 bases, leaving 7 bases between the germline ends. CDR1 is MGHRA, CDR2 YSYEKL, per germline. The CDR3 here is CASSQGQDSNQPQHF. The DNA for the CDR3 is TGCGCCAGCAGCCAAGGACAGGATAGCAATCAGCCCCAGCATTTT.

This clone was found a few times. The genes are TRBV10-3 and TRBJ2-5; D is perhaps TRBD2 (6 bases). V was shortened by 6 bases and J by 2 bases, with 10 bases between the two germline ends. The germline CDR1 and CDR2 sequences are ENHRY and SYGVKD. The CDR3 runs 13 residues. DNA for the CDR3: TGTGCCATCAGCGGCGGACTACAAGAGACCCAGTACTTC. As protein: CAISGGLQETQYF.

This clone is a singleton in its sample. In the same sample, other DNA sequences code for this CDR3. V is TRBV20-1 and J is TRBJ1-1; D remains ambiguous. Between the trimmed V and J ends, which lost 6 bases and 0 bases, there was a span of 5 bases. This CDR3 has 11 amino acids. Germline V gene data show CDR1 as DFQATT and CDR2 as SNEGSKA (reference sequence). CDR3 DNA sequence: TGCAGTGCGAAGATGAACACTGAAGCTTTCTTT. Translating it yields CSAKMNTEAFF.

The DNA of the CDR3 is TGTGCCAGCAGCTTAGGAACGGAGGATACGCAGTATTTT. Its protein product is CASSLGTEDTQYF. The rearrangement links TRBV7-8 to TRBJ2-3; no clear D. This CDR3 region has 13 residues. The germline gives CDR1 SGHVS, CDR2 FQNEAQ. V lost 1 base and J 6 bases, leaving 8 bases between the germline ends.

J is TRBJ1-1 and V is TRBV7-8, with 9 bases identical to TRBD1. With V trimmed by 5 bases and J by 5 bases, 9 bases remained unmatched. Per germline, CDR1 SGHVS and CDR2 FQNEAQ. The CDR3 loop spans 15 amino acids. The CDR3 protein is CASSPTRTGVTEAFF. CDR3 nucleotide sequence: TGTGCCAGCAGCCCTACCAGGACAGGGGTTACTGAAGCTTTCTTT.

J is TRBJ1-1 and V is TRBV10-3; D call uncertain. This CDR3 contains 14 residues. V lost 5 bases to trimming and J lost 0 bases, with 10 bases between them. Germline values: CDR1 ENHRY, CDR2 SYGVKD. The CDR3 DNA sequence: TGTGCCATCAGTTCCGATTCCCTGAACACTGAAGCTTTCTTT. This codes for CAISSDSLNTEAFF.

The V call is TRBV4-1, the J call TRBJ1-3; unclear D gene. V was pared by 4 bases and J by 2 bases, with 12 bases between. The CDR3 runs to 15 residues. The germline CDR1 and CDR2 sequences are MGHRA and YSYEKL. Here the CDR3 DNA reads TGCGCCAGCAGCCGATTCATCAGCCCTGGAAACACCATATATTTT. Translating it yields CASSRFISPGNTIYF.

Written as DNA, the CDR3 is TGTGCCACCAGTGATCCGCTAGGGGGGCGGGAGACCCAGTACTTC. It codes for CATSDPLGGRETQYF. This chain links TRBV24-1 with TRBJ2-5, with D perhaps given as TRBD1 or TRBD2 (6 bases each). The V and J ends lost 3 bases and 5 bases respectively, with 15 bases between them. Germline-derived CDR1 and CDR2 are KGHDR and SFDVKD. This CDR3 spans 15 amino acids.

The CDR3 is CASSRQGANEGVLGNTIYF. DNA of the CDR3: TGTGCCAGCAGCCGACAGGGGGCAAATGAAGGGGTTCTAGGAAACACCATATATTTT. The genes are TRBV6-6 and TRBJ1-3; 10 positions agree with TRBD1. CDR3 size: 19 residues. With 6 bases clipped from V and 4 bases from J, the junction kept 18 bases outside the gene matches. Germline CDR1 and CDR2: MNHNY and SVGAGI (reference sequence).

V gene TRBV7-9 combines with J gene TRBJ1-1; possible D gene TRBD1, 5 bases. Germline loops: CDR1 SEHNR, CDR2 FQNEAQ (reference sequence). The CDR3 is 15 amino acids. The ends were cut back, 5 bases at V and 0 bases at J, with 13 bases in the middle. The CDR3 sequence is CASSLFEGLNTEAFF. The CDR3 DNA is TGTGCCAGCAGCCTATTCGAGGGACTGAACACTGAAGCTTTCTTT.

J is TRBJ2-6 and V is TRBV4-3; no firm D call. V was pared by 0 bases and J by 1 base, with 16 bases between. The CDR3 contains 19 residues. From germline, CDR1 is LGHNA and CDR2 YSLEER. The CDR3, as DNA: TGCGCCAGCAGCCAAGATCTCAAAGGGTCCATATCTGGGGCCAACGTCCTGACTTTC. This sequence encodes CASSQDLKGSISGANVLTF.

This chain joins TRBV18 and TRBJ1-2; D may be TRBD1 (6 bases). This CDR3 spans 17 amino acids. V was clipped by 2 bases and J by 8 bases, with 24 bases between them. The germline CDR1 and CDR2 sequences are KGHSH and LQKENI. CDR3: CASSPFAPKAGDQGYTF. CDR3 in DNA: TGTGCCAGCTCACCATTCGCCCCTAAAGCAGGGGATCAAGGCTACACCTTC.

This clone has just one count. CDR3: CASRWTAKNTGELFF. The CDR3 region has the DNA TGTGCCAGCCGATGGACAGCAAAGAACACCGGGGAGCTGTTTTTT. The chain recombines TRBV28 with TRBJ2-2, with D possibly being TRBD1 (6 bases). Trimming removed 8 bases at V and 1 base at J, with 14 bases between. The germline CDR1 and CDR2 sequences are MDHEN and SYDVKM. CDR3 size: 15 residues.

The chain is built from TRBV6-5 and TRBJ2-7, with D unclear. CDR3 length: 14 residues. Trimming pared 6 bases from V and 0 bases from J, leaving 12 bases between. The germline gives CDR1 MNHEY, CDR2 SVGAGI. The CDR3 is CASSRRLDSYEQYF. The CDR3 coding sequence is TGTGCCAGCAGCCGAAGACTCGACTCCTACGAGCAGTACTTC.

The chain carries TRBV6-5 and TRBJ1-1; D may be TRBD1 (5 bases). This CDR3 is built from 15 residues. V was shortened by 0 bases and J by 5 bases, with 13 bases between the two germline ends. Germline V lookup: CDR1 MNHEY, CDR2 SVGAGI. CDR3 nucleotide sequence: TGTGCCAGCAGTTACTCGTACGGGACGAGTACTGAAGCTTTCTTT. As protein: CASSYSYGTSTEAFF.

V is TRBV15 and J is TRBJ2-2; no clear D gene. This CDR3 spans 14 amino acids. In germline, CDR1 is LNHNV, CDR2 YYDKDF (reference sequence). The ends were cut back, 0 bases at V and 6 bases at J, with 8 bases in the middle. This CDR3 is CATSREPSAGELFF. Here the CDR3 DNA reads TGTGCCACCAGCAGAGAACCGTCGGCCGGGGAGCTGTTTTTT. The entire variable domain, with the rest obtained from reference TRBV15 and TRBJ2-2, is as follows: DAMVIQNPRYQVTQFGKPVTLSCSQTLNHNVMYWYQQKSSQAPKLLFHYYDKDFNNEADTPDNFQSRRPNTSFCFLDIRSPGLGDTAMYLCATSREPSAGELFFGEGSRLTVL.

In this sample, this clone turned up a few times. V gene TRBV7-2 combines with J gene TRBJ2-3; weak D call: TRBD2 (7 bases). Germline V lookup: CDR1 SGHTA, CDR2 FQGNSA. This CDR3 comprises 14 residues. V lost 2 bases to trimming and J lost 10 bases, with 16 bases between them. The CDR3 coding sequence is TGTGCCAGCAGCTTAACGCCGGGGGGCCACTCGCAGTATTTT. It yields the protein CASSLTPGGHSQYF. Complete variable domain (other parts from reference TRBV7-2 and TRBJ2-3): GAGVSQSPSNKVTEKGKDVELRCDPISGHTALYWYRQSLGQGLEFLIYFQGNSAPDKSGLPSDRFSAERTGGSVSTLTIQRTQQEDSAVYLCASSLTPGGHSQYFGPGTRLTVL.

The V and J genes are TRBV7-8 and TRBJ1-4; 7 bases align to TRBD1. The CDR3 is made up of 15 amino acids. The V gene end was trimmed by 4 bases and the J gene end by 4 bases; junction bases not matched to a gene: 6. CDR1 is SGHVS and CDR2 is FQNEAQ in the germline V gene. Written as DNA, the CDR3 is TGTGCCAGCAGCTCCACGACAGGGATTAATGAAAAACTGTTTTTT. It translates to CASSSTTGINEKLFF.

This sequence joins TRBV6-2 or TRBV6-3 and TRBJ2-3; D perhaps matches TRBD2 (5 bases). Germline V gene sequence: CDR1 MNHEY, CDR2 SVGEGT. Trimming cost V 8 bases and J 0 bases, with 18 bases left between them. The CDR3 is 16 residues long. The CDR3 here is CASRPNGETSTDTQYF. In DNA form, the CDR3 reads TGTGCCAGCCGCCCCAACGGGGAGACTAGCACAGATACGCAGTATTTT.

V gene TRBV5-4 combines with J gene TRBJ1-2; 8 bases map to TRBD1. Germline CDR1 is SGHNT and CDR2 is YYREEE (reference sequence). The CDR3 sequence is 13 residues long. With V trimmed by 3 bases and J by 8 bases, 6 bases remained unmatched. The DNA of the CDR3 is TGTGCCAGCAGCTCAGGACAGGGACGCGGCTACACCTTC. This codes for CASSSGQGRGYTF.